This T cell receptor (beta chain) was retrieved from a study of blood T cell repertoires in COVID-19. About the study: The origin of the acute and convalescent COVID-19 samples was the United States, Italy and Spain. T cells, B-cell-depleted T cells, or PBMCs supplied cDNA or gDNA.

In the original workflow: Estimation of nucleated cell counts was performed using reference gene primer amplification. Produced via immunoSEQ multiplex PCR; TCRdb's table is partial and in-frame only. For V, J and clone size, that table is used; D and trimming come from the DNA. This sample carries 470,000 or so clones, about 85% of them seen once, and the ten largest clones take approximately 2%. In germline, CDR1 is SQVTM, CDR2 ANQGSEA. V was pared by 6 bases and J by 0 bases, with 17 bases of the junction left unmatched. The CDR3 runs to 18 residues. Across over 20 US areas, participants ranged in age from about 18 to 90 years.

The chain uses TRBV29-1 and TRBJ2-5; the match to TRBD1 covers 9 bases. The sample comprised PBMCs or T cells enriched from blood (not recorded which). This receptor was obtained from a woman between 18 and 30 years old with acute COVID-19. In nucleotides, the CDR3 is TGCAGCGTCGCTACAGGGGGCGCCCCCTATCCGAACCAAGAGACCCAGTACTTC. This translates into CSVATGGAPYPNQETQYF.